Listed below are T cell receptor beta chains from one sample, sequenced in a study of cytomegalovirus exposure and HLA in healthy donors. The method was immunoSEQ multiplex PCR; TCRdb's version includes in-frame clones alone and lacks a portion of them. In the table there are approximately 290,000 clones, about 80% of which are singletons. What was sequenced was PBMCs. The receptors were gathered from a girl aged 2-9 years in good health and CMV-seronegative. Both conserved end residues are part of each CDR3. Each record gives: D gene, clone size, V gene, J gene, CDR3 protein, CDR3 DNA. The D gene is left open where the match is weak. A clone size is listed for some rows: how often the clone was seen (once, few, many), or a class if it is expanded.

>TRBD1|NA|TRBV2|TRBJ1-5
CASSEIPAGGSNQPQHF
TGTGCCAGCAGTGAAATCCCGGCAGGGGGGAGCAATCAGCCCCAGCATTTT
>NA|NA|TRBV4-1|TRBJ1-5
CASSQVGATYQHF
TGCGCCAGCAGCCAAGTAGGAGCGACTTACCAGCATTTT
>NA|NA|TRBV4-1|TRBJ2-7
CASSQNVGDYEQYF
TGCGCCAGCAGCCAAAACGTAGGGGACTACGAGCAGTACTTC
>TRBD1|once|TRBV7-2|TRBJ2-7
CASSKPGQGYEQYF
TGTGCCAGCAGCAAACCGGGACAGGGGTACGAGCAGTACTTC
>TRBD1|few|TRBV28|TRBJ2-3
CASRGTGRADTQYF
TGTGCCAGCAGGGGGACAGGGAGGGCAGATACGCAGTATTTT
>NA|NA|TRBV30|TRBJ2-7
CAWSIYGGEIYPEEISYEQYF
TGTGCCTGGAGTATATATGGAGGGGAGATTTACCCCGAGGAGATATCCTACGAGCAGTACTTC
>NA|NA|TRBV7-9|TRBJ2-2
CASSFPGGLPLWGELFF
TGTGCCAGCAGCTTCCCCGGAGGGCTTCCTCTTTGGGGGGAGCTGTTTTTT
>TRBD1|NA|TRBV6-5|TRBJ2-7
CASSTGQGSSYEQYF
TGTGCCAGCAGTACTGGACAGGGTAGCTCCTACGAGCAGTACTTC
>NA|NA|TRBV28|TRBJ1-4
CASSTPRGVGEKLFF
TGTGCCAGCAGTACCCCTCGCGGGGTCGGCGAAAAACTGTTTTTT
>NA|NA|TRBV5-1|TRBJ2-2
CASKGLSGTDPGELFF
TGCGCCAGCAAGGGCCTCAGCGGTACGGACCCCGGGGAGCTGTTTTTT
>TRBD2|few|TRBV6-1|TRBJ2-7
CASSEVLEAGTYEQYF
TGTGCCAGCAGTGAGGTCCTTGAAGCGGGAACCTACGAGCAGTACTTC
>TRBD1|NA|TRBV5-1|TRBJ1-5
CASSGPLQGAVASNQPQHF
TGCGCCAGCAGCGGGCCACTCCAGGGGGCTGTGGCCAGCAATCAGCCCCAGCATTTT
>NA|NA|TRBV2|TRBJ1-2
CASSGGTGRTIFGYTF
TGTGCCAGCAGTGGGGGAACCGGACGGACTATCTTCGGCTACACCTTC
>TRBD2|NA|TRBV7-2|TRBJ2-1
CASSLVLAGVNNEQFF
TGTGCCAGCAGCTTAGTTCTAGCGGGGGTTAACAATGAGCAGTTCTTC
>TRBD1|NA|TRBV7-8|TRBJ2-7
CASSLVVGQGLGEQYF
TGTGCCAGCAGCTTAGTAGTGGGACAGGGACTGGGCGAGCAGTACTTC
>NA|few|TRBV7-2|TRBJ2-1
CASSPNMPATRLGFNEQFF
TGTGCCAGCAGCCCAAATATGCCCGCTACTAGGTTGGGCTTTAATGAGCAGTTCTTC
>TRBD2|NA|TRBV29-1|TRBJ2-7
CSVAPSAGGPQGYEQYF
TGCAGCGTCGCCCCCTCAGCGGGAGGGCCCCAAGGCTACGAGCAGTACTTC
>TRBD1|NA|TRBV7-3|TRBJ2-2
CASGKTGSTGELFF
TGTGCCAGCGGAAAGACAGGGAGCACCGGGGAGCTGTTTTTT
>NA|NA|TRBV4-1|TRBJ1-5
CASSFFRGSQPQHF
TGCGCCAGCAGTTTCTTCAGGGGATCCCAGCCCCAGCATTTT
>TRBD1|NA|TRBV25-1|TRBJ2-7
CASSDPDRGYEQYF
TGTGCCAGCAGTGACCCGGACAGGGGTTACGAGCAGTACTTC
>NA|NA|TRBV5-1|TRBJ2-7
CASSTDRGEGSYF
TGCGCCAGCAGCACGGACCGTGGCGAGGGTTCGTACTTC
>NA|NA|TRBV27|TRBJ1-2
CASSLTVPGYGYTF
TGTGCCAGCAGTTTGACAGTTCCTGGCTATGGCTACACCTTC
>NA|few|TRBV27|TRBJ1-5
CASSFQGGNQPQHF
TGTGCCAGCAGTTTTCAGGGTGGCAATCAGCCCCAGCATTTT
>TRBD1|NA|TRBV4-1|TRBJ1-1
CASSQDWDRDAEAFF
TGCGCCAGCAGCCAAGATTGGGACAGGGACGCTGAAGCTTTCTTT
>NA|NA|TRBV7-9|TRBJ1-1
CSSRRLFPAEAFF
TGTTCCAGCAGACGACTCTTCCCTGCTGAAGCTTTCTTT
>NA|NA|TRBV18|TRBJ1-1
CASSNEWPTAEAFF
TGTGCCAGCTCAAACGAATGGCCAACAGCTGAAGCTTTCTTT
>NA|NA|TRBV27|TRBJ2-3
CASSLRGSGSTDTQYF
TGTGCCAGCAGTTTACGAGGTTCCGGAAGCACAGATACGCAGTATTTT
>NA|few|TRBV27|TRBJ1-5
CASSLQGAGQPQHF
TGTGCCAGCAGTCTACAGGGCGCGGGTCAGCCCCAGCATTTT
>TRBD1|NA|TRBV7-2|TRBJ2-7
CASSRGTGVEQYF
TGTGCCAGCAGCCGCGGGACAGGGGTCGAGCAGTACTTC
>NA|NA|TRBV7-3|TRBJ2-1
CASSFELANEQFF
TGTGCCAGCAGCTTCGAACTAGCCAATGAGCAGTTCTTC
>NA|NA|TRBV28|TRBJ1-1
CASSFPGGLQAFF
TGTGCCAGCAGTTTCCCCGGAGGGTTACAAGCTTTCTTT
>NA|NA|TRBV29-1|TRBJ2-7
CSVVPGETYEQYF
TGCAGCGTCGTGCCAGGTGAGACCTACGAGCAGTACTTC
>NA|once|TRBV18|TRBJ2-2
CASSPGSTGELFF
TGTGCCAGCTCCCCGGGGAGCACCGGGGAGCTGTTTTTT
>TRBD2|NA|TRBV6-6|TRBJ2-7
CASSPGLAGGLYEQYF
TGTGCCAGCAGCCCCGGACTAGCGGGAGGTCTATACGAGCAGTACTTC
>NA|NA|TRBV7-9|TRBJ1-4
CASEGSVDEKLFF
TGTGCCAGCGAGGGAAGTGTCGATGAAAAACTGTTTTTT
>TRBD1|few|TRBV18|TRBJ2-5
CASSPRTGDGETQYF
TGTGCCAGCTCACCCCGGACAGGGGATGGCGAGACCCAGTACTTC
>NA|NA|TRBV5-6|TRBJ2-3
CASSLVGQGVGTDTQYF
TGTGCCAGCAGCTTGGTCGGACAAGGGGTTGGCACAGATACGCAGTATTTT
>NA|NA|TRBV10-3|TRBJ1-1
CAISWTSRNTEAFF
TGTGCCATCAGTTGGACATCTAGGAACACTGAAGCTTTCTTT
>NA|NA|TRBV19|TRBJ2-7
CASSRQGDYEQYF
TGTGCCAGTTCGAGGCAAGGGGATTACGAGCAGTACTTC
>NA|NA|TRBV20-1|TRBJ1-2
CSATGFYGYTF
TGCAGTGCTACAGGGTTCTATGGCTACACCTTC
>TRBD2|NA|TRBV2|TRBJ2-7
CASSEKRGGGEQYF
TGTGCCAGCAGTGAAAAGCGGGGGGGCGGTGAGCAGTACTTC
>NA|once|TRBV5-1|TRBJ2-7
CASSPPTGPYEQYF
TGCGCCAGCAGCCCACCCACAGGGCCCTACGAGCAGTACTTC
>TRBD2|once|TRBV2|TRBJ2-1
CASSRGGGAGNEQFF
TGTGCCAGCAGCAGAGGCGGGGGGGCGGGCAATGAGCAGTTCTTC
>NA|NA|TRBV6-1|TRBJ2-7
CASSQDSFFYEQYF
TGTGCCAGCAGTCAGGACAGTTTTTTCTACGAGCAGTACTTC
>TRBD1|NA|TRBV6-6|TRBJ1-5
CASRGTGQRQPQHF
TGTGCCAGCAGAGGGACAGGGCAGCGTCAGCCCCAGCATTTT
>NA|NA|TRBV2|TRBJ1-6
CASSEWGAYNSPLHF
TGTGCCAGCAGTGAATGGGGGGCCTATAATTCACCCCTCCACTTT
>TRBD2|NA|TRBV5-1|TRBJ2-1
CASRQPGLGYNEQFF
TGCGCCAGCAGGCAGCCGGGACTAGGGTACAATGAGCAGTTCTTC
>NA|NA|TRBV4-2|TRBJ2-5
CASSQEATALFQETQYF
TGTGCCAGCAGCCAAGAAGCTACAGCCCTTTTCCAAGAGACCCAGTACTTC
>TRBD1|once|TRBV19|TRBJ1-2
CASSTRQGYGYTF
TGTGCCAGTAGTACTCGACAGGGATATGGCTACACCTTC
>TRBD1|NA|TRBV10-3|TRBJ1-2
CATRKQGSELNYGYTF
TGTGCCACCAGAAAACAGGGGTCGGAACTTAACTATGGCTACACCTTC